This T cell receptor beta chain was sequenced in a study of blood T cell repertoires in COVID-19. Across the study: Acute and convalescent COVID-19 samples came from the United States, Italy and Spain. The cDNA or gDNA used as material had been derived from T cells, B-cell-depleted T cells, or PBMCs.

This CDR3 is 16 amino acids long. CDR1 is MDHEN, CDR2 SYDVKM, per germline. Germline trimming cut 6 bases from V and 8 bases from J; bases unmatched to any gene: 14. Authors' methods: The authors estimated nucleated cell counts from reference gene primer amplification. The assay was immunoSEQ multiplex PCR, and TCRdb's table has in-frame clones only and misses some. V and J calls plus clone size are reproduced from that table; the DNA served to infer D and trimming. In the table there are some 110,000 clones, approximately 84% of which are singletons. Sequenced input: peripheral blood. The rearrangement links TRBV28 to TRBJ2-1; 9 bases fit TRBD2. The clonotype was recovered from a man aged 65 to 85 with active or convalescent COVID-19. The CDR3 is CASSGPSGGRAHEQFF. The CDR3 nucleotides are TGTGCCAGCAGCGGCCCCTCTGGCGGGAGGGCCCATGAGCAGTTCTTC. Full variable domain (remainder filled in from reference TRBV28 and TRBJ2-1): DVKVTQSSRYLVKRTGEKVFLECVQDMDHENMFWYRQDPGLGLRLIYFSYDVKMKEKGDIPEGYSVSREKKERFSLILESASTNQTSMYLCASSGPSGGRAHEQFFGPGTRLTVL.